The 8 T cell receptor beta chains presented below share a single source sample, sequenced in a study of blood T cell repertoires in COVID-19. TCRdb keeps only in-frame clones here, not all; method: immunoSEQ multiplex PCR. Among some 250,000 clones listed, about 88% were seen once. What was sequenced was peripheral blood. These receptors all come from a woman aged 55-75 years with COVID-19, enrolled during active disease.

Written as DNA, the CDR3 is TGTGCCAGCAGCTTAGAATTTGGTAGCGGGAGGGATGAGCAGTTCTTC. Translation gives CASSLEFGSGRDEQFF. The V gene is TRBV13, the J gene TRBJ2-1; 11 bases line up with TRBD2. Unmatched junction bases numbered 7, after V lost 1 base and J lost 8 bases. CDR1 is PRHDT, CDR2 FYEKMQ, per germline (reference sequence). The length of the CDR3 is 16 residues.

This chain links TRBV28 with TRBJ2-3; 7 bases fit TRBD1. V was pared by 7 bases and J by 4 bases, with 11 bases of the junction left unmatched. The V gene's germline CDR1 is MDHEN and CDR2 SYDVKM. This CDR3 is built from 15 residues. The CDR3 reads CASTSWGQGADTQYF. DNA of the CDR3: TGTGCCAGCACTTCCTGGGGCCAGGGGGCAGATACGCAGTATTTT.

This clone was counted a single time. J is TRBJ2-1 and V is TRBV7-9, with 10 bases identical to TRBD2. With V trimmed by 3 bases and J by 5 bases, 10 bases remained unmatched. This CDR3 has 17 amino acids. CDR1 is SEHNR, CDR2 FQNEAQ, per germline (reference sequence). The CDR3 DNA reads as TGTGCCAGCAGCTTGGGTTCCGGGACTAGCGAACACAATGAGCAGTTCTTC. As protein: CASSLGSGTSEHNEQFF.

The chain has TRBV6-1 and TRBJ1-5; 9 bases are shared with TRBD1. With 1 base clipped from V and 5 bases from J, the junction kept 3 bases outside the gene matches. This CDR3 contains 15 residues. Germline V CDR1 and CDR2: MNHNS, SASEGT. The CDR3 DNA follows: TGTGCCAGCAGTGAAGTGACAGGGGGTTATCAGCCCCAGCATTTT. This encodes CASSEVTGGYQPQHF.

The chain couples TRBV6-1 to TRBJ2-2; no clear D. The CDR3 has 16 amino acids. The germline V and J ends were trimmed by 3 bases and 7 bases, with 18 bases remaining between them. Germline V gene lookup returns CDR1 MNHNS and CDR2 SASEGT. DNA for the CDR3: TGTGCCAGCAGTGATATGGCGGCGGCATCCGTCGGGGAGCTGTTTTTT. Translating it yields CASSDMAAASVGELFF.

The chain is built from TRBV24-1 and TRBJ2-5; 11 bases align to TRBD1. The V gene's germline CDR1 is KGHDR and CDR2 SFDVKD. This CDR3 has 16 amino acids. The J segment lost 4 bases and the V segment lost 2 bases, leaving 5 bases of the junction unmatched. CDR3 DNA sequence: TGTGCCACCAGTGATTGGTCGGACAGGGGGCGAGAGACCCAGTACTTC. Protein: CATSDWSDRGRETQYF.

The chain uses TRBV19 and TRBJ1-5; TRBD1 agrees at 9 bases. CDR3 length: 15 residues. Germline trimming cut 5 bases from V and 7 bases from J; bases unmatched to any gene: 9. CDR1 is LNHDA and CDR2 is SQIVND in the germline V gene (reference sequence). CDR3 nucleotides: TGTGCCAGTAGTCCGACAACAGGGGGCGGCCAGCCCCAGCATTTT. Its protein is CASSPTTGGGQPQHF.

The chain employs TRBV24-1 and TRBJ2-5; no firm D call. CDR1 and CDR2 from the germline V gene are KGHDR and SFDVKD. The V and J ends lost 2 bases and 4 bases respectively, with 4 bases between them. The CDR3 has 12 residues. CDR3 sequence reads: CATSDYGETQYF. The CDR3 nucleotides are TGTGCCACCAGTGATTACGGAGAGACCCAGTACTTC.